The 20 T cell receptor beta chains given below trace back to one sample, sequenced in a study of vaccination and CD4 T cells after COVID-19. The treatment: approximately 9-day PBMC culture with coronavirus spike peptide pools or control peptides (ViraFEST assay). CD4+ T-cell collection from the unexposed donor predated the COVID-19 pandemic (2011-2018). At the Johns Hopkins FTIC core, DNA taken from cultured CD4+ T cells was sequenced by way of the Oncomine TCR Beta short-read assay. The authors extracted genomic DNA from cultured CD4+ T cells. TCRdb fed the PCR reads into MiXCR, producing one record per CDR3 protein. The data show more than 7,000 distinct CDR3 sequences, 28% seen once. The antigens these receptors bind are not known. Sequencing was done on a sample of CD4+ T cells from blood, cultured in vitro. The receptors come from a human donor in good health.

This clonotype came up a few times. The chain is built from TRBV15 and TRBJ2-2; no clear D gene. In germline, CDR1 is LNHNV, CDR2 YYDKDF (reference sequence). The CDR3 runs 14 residues. Trimming pared 0 bases from V and 5 bases from J, leaving 7 bases between. The CDR3 loop is CATSRDKTTGELFF. CDR3 bases: TGTGCCACCAGCAGAGATAAAACAACCGGGGAGCTGTTTTTT.

The V gene is TRBV10-2, the J gene TRBJ1-2; D is possibly TRBD1 (5 bases). The germline V gene has CDR1 WSHSY and CDR2 SAAADI. CDR3 size: 13 residues. Trimming took 3 bases from V and 0 from J, leaving 5 bases between them. The DNA of the CDR3 is TGCGCCAGCAGTGACAGGGCTAACTATGGCTACACCTTC. It specifies CASSDRANYGYTF.

The V and J genes are TRBV28 and TRBJ2-6; the D call may be TRBD1 or TRBD2 (5 bases each). Germline CDR1 is MDHEN and CDR2 is SYDVKM. Trimming removed 6 bases from V and 2 bases from J, with 11 bases in between. CDR3 size: 15 residues. CDR3 sequence (DNA): TGTGCCAGCAGCCGCCGAGGGGCTGGGGCCAACGTCCTGACTTTC. This sequence encodes CASSRRGAGANVLTF. Full variable domain (remainder filled in from reference TRBV28 and TRBJ2-6): DVKVTQSSRYLVKRTGEKVFLECVQDMDHENMFWYRQDPGLGLRLIYFSYDVKMKEKGDIPEGYSVSREKKERFSLILESASTNQTSMYLCASSRRGAGANVLTFGAGSRLTVL.

The rearrangement joins TRBV12-3 or TRBV12-4 to TRBJ1-6; D may be TRBD1 (5 bases). The CDR3 is 16 amino acids. V was pared by 5 bases and J by 5 bases, with 16 bases between. Written as DNA, the CDR3 is TGTGCCAGCAGTCCGTATAGGGGTGGGGATAATTCACCCCTCCACTTT. As protein: CASSPYRGGDNSPLHF.

This clonotype was seen only a few times. The chain employs TRBV20-1 and TRBJ2-5, with D perhaps assigned TRBD1 or TRBD2 (5 bases each). Trimming took 5 bases from V and 3 from J, leaving 10 bases between them. Germline V CDR1 and CDR2: DFQATT, SNEGSKA (reference sequence). This CDR3 has 12 amino acids. CDR3 nucleotides: TGCAGTGCTCAAAGAGGGGAAGAGACCCAGTACTTC. Its protein product is CSAQRGEETQYF.

The chain is built from TRBV28 and TRBJ2-1; D possibly corresponds to TRBD2 (6 bases). The CDR3 is 13 amino acids. The V gene's germline CDR1 is MDHEN and CDR2 SYDVKM. V lost 9 bases and J 4 bases, leaving 13 bases between the germline ends. CDR3 in amino acids: CASGGSGYNEQFF. CDR3 bases: TGTGCCAGTGGAGGGAGTGGTTACAATGAGCAGTTCTTC.

This clonotype has just a few counts. Since no conserved phenylalanine or tryptophan closes the CDR3, a read error is the likely cause. The DNA is omitted, as the CDR3 cannot be located on it reliably, and the CDR3 follows TCRdb's listing. This chain connects TRBV7-9 to TRBJ2-3; the DNA was not compared with TRBD2, the D call given in the table. Germline CDR1 reads SEHNR; CDR2 reads FQNEAQ (reference sequence). The CDR3 is 13 amino acids in total, end residues counted. CDR3 region: CASSLVNRTSGSL.

This clonotype has just a few counts. The CDR3 DNA sequence: TGTGCCAGCAGCTTACCAATGAACTATGGCTACACCTTC. This translates into CASSLPMNYGYTF. V usage is TRBV7-2 and J usage is TRBJ1-2; no clear D. The CDR3 loop spans 13 amino acids. Germline loops: CDR1 SGHTA, CDR2 FQGNSA. The ends were cut back, 2 bases at V and 2 bases at J, with 6 bases in the middle. Full variable domain (outside the CDR3, taken from reference TRBV7-2 and TRBJ1-2): GAGVSQSPSNKVTEKGKDVELRCDPISGHTALYWYRQSLGQGLEFLIYFQGNSAPDKSGLPSDRFSAERTGGSVSTLTIQRTQQEDSAVYLCASSLPMNYGYTFGSGTRLTVV.

DNA for the CDR3: TGCAGTGCCTCCCGGGACGCTGCCTACGAGCAGTACTTC. Its translation: CSASRDAAYEQYF. J is TRBJ2-7 and V is TRBV20-1; D might be TRBD1 or TRBD2, each matching 5 bases. The V end was cut by 6 bases, the J end by 2 bases, with 14 bases between. The CDR3 has 13 amino acids. Germline V CDR1 and CDR2: DFQATT, SNEGSKA (reference sequence).

The rearrangement uses TRBV9 and TRBJ2-3, with 9 bases lining up with TRBD1. Trimming at V came to 2 bases and at J to 3 bases, leaving 4 bases not matched to a gene. CDR1 is SGDLS, CDR2 YYNGEE, per germline. The length of the CDR3 is 15 residues. In DNA, the CDR3 is TGTGCCAGCAGCGTCGTAGGACAGGGGACAGATACGCAGTATTTT. Translating it yields CASSVVGQGTDTQYF.

The table lists this clonotype with a few counts. CDR3 protein: CASSPTRDRLYEQYF. In DNA form, the CDR3 reads TGTGCCAGCAGCCCGACCCGGGACAGACTTTACGAGCAGTACTTC. V gene TRBV7-3 combines with J gene TRBJ2-7; 7 positions agree with TRBD1. The germline gives CDR1 SGHTA, CDR2 FQGTGA. With V trimmed by 5 bases and J by 4 bases, 11 bases remained unmatched. The CDR3 is 15 amino acids.

This clonotype is medium-sized. The V and J genes are TRBV6-1 and TRBJ1-6, with D maybe TRBD1 (6 bases). This CDR3 is 13 amino acids long. Germline V gene lookup returns CDR1 MNHNS and CDR2 SASEGT. V was trimmed by 6 bases and J by 13 bases, leaving 16 bases between them. The CDR3 nucleotides are TGTGCCAGCAGCACGGGACACCCCCTGCCCCTCCACTTT. The encoded protein is CASSTGHPLPLHF.

The chain employs TRBV7-3 and TRBJ2-5; TRBD2 agrees at 9 bases. The germline CDR1 and CDR2 sequences are SGHTA and FQGTGA. The CDR3 runs to 15 residues. With 5 bases clipped from V and 5 bases from J, the junction kept 9 bases outside the gene matches. The CDR3 protein is CASSPDSGSSETQYF. CDR3 in DNA: TGTGCCAGCAGCCCAGATAGCGGGAGCTCGGAGACCCAGTACTTC.

In its sample, this clonotype is medium-sized (0.01 to 0.1%). The chain has TRBV20-1 and TRBJ1-2; D gene unclear. In germline, CDR1 is DFQATT, CDR2 SNEGSKA (reference sequence). V was trimmed by 5 bases and J by 4 bases, leaving 5 bases between them. This CDR3 region has 10 residues. Written as DNA, the CDR3 is TGCAGTGCTCGACCCTATGGCTACACCTTC. Translation: CSARPYGYTF.

This chain joins TRBV6-1 and TRBJ1-3, with TRBD1 as a possible D gene (5 bases). The V and J ends lost 5 bases and 2 bases respectively, with 16 bases between them. The CDR3 is 16 residues long. Germline V lookup: CDR1 MNHNS, CDR2 SASEGT. In nucleotides, the CDR3 is TGTGCCAGCAGTCCCTCAGGGATGGGGGCTGGAAACACCATATATTTT. Protein sequence: CASSPSGMGAGNTIYF.

This chain joins TRBV5-1 and TRBJ2-5; a weak D match, TRBD2 (6 bases). Trimming cost V 2 bases and J 1 base, with 18 bases left between them. Germline CDR1 is SGHRS and CDR2 is YFSETQ. The CDR3 runs to 17 residues. The CDR3 is CASSFGPRGRIQETQYF. In nucleotides, the CDR3 is TGCGCCAGCAGCTTTGGTCCGCGGGGACGAATCCAAGAGACCCAGTACTTC.

This clonotype was found a few times. This chain's CDR3 is CASSPKTRALEQYF. CDR3 bases: TGTGCCAGCAGCCCCAAAACACGGGCCCTCGAGCAGTACTTC. The V and J genes are TRBV6-1 and TRBJ2-7; no firm D call. The germline gives CDR1 MNHNS, CDR2 SASEGT. This CDR3 is built from 14 residues. Deletions cut 6 bases from V and 6 bases from J, with 18 bases between.

Within the sample, this clonotype is medium-sized. This sequence joins TRBV7-3 and TRBJ2-1; D ambiguous. In germline, CDR1 is SGHTA, CDR2 FQGTGA. The V end was cut by 1 base, the J end by 1 base, with 14 bases between. The CDR3 sequence is 17 residues long. The CDR3 sequence: CASSLRSLPASYNEQFF. CDR3 sequence (DNA): TGTGCCAGCAGCTTAAGGTCCCTTCCGGCGTCCTACAATGAGCAGTTCTTC.

The chain has TRBV6-1 and TRBJ2-3, with TRBD1 matching over 8 bases. The CDR3 consists of 16 residues. V trimming: 4 bases; J trimming: 4 bases; junction bases outside the gene matches: 10. The V gene's germline CDR1 is MNHNS and CDR2 SASEGT. The CDR3 loop reads CASSGGQGAHPDTQYF. DNA of the CDR3: TGTGCCAGCAGTGGGGGGCAGGGGGCGCATCCAGATACGCAGTATTTT.

The rearrangement joins TRBV4-3 to TRBJ2-1, with a possible D match to TRBD2 (5 bases). V lost 1 base and J 0 bases, leaving 10 bases between the germline ends. The V gene's germline CDR1 is LGHNA and CDR2 YSLEER. This CDR3 is 16 amino acids long. CDR3 sequence: CASSQGGGSSYNEQFF. CDR3 DNA: TGCGCCAGCAGCCAAGGTGGAGGAAGCTCCTACAATGAGCAGTTCTTC.